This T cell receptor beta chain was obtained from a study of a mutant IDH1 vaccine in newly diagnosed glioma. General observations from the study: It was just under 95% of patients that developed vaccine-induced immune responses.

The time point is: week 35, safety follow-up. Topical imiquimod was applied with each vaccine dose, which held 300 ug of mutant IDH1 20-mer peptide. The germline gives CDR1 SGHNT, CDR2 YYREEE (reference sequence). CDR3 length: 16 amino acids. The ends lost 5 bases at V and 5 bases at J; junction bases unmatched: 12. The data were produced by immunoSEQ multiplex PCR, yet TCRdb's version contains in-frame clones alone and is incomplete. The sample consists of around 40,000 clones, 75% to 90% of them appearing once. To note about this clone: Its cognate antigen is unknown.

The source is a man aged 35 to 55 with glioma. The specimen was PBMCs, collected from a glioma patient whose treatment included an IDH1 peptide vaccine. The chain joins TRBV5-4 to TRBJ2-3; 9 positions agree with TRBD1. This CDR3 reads CASRVEGTGSGDTQYF. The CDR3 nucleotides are TGTGCCAGCAGAGTGGAGGGGACAGGGTCGGGAGATACGCAGTATTTT.